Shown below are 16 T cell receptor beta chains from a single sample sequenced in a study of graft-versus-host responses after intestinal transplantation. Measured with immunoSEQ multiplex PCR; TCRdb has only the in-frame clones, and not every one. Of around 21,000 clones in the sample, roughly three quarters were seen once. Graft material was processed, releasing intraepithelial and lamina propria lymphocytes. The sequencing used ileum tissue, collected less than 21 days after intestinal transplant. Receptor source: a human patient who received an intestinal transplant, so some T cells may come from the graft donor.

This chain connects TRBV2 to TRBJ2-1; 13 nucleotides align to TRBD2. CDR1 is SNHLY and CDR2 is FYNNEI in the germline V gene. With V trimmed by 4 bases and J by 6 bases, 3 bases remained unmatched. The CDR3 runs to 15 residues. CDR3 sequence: CASSVRLAGGNEQFF. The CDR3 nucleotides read TGTGCCAGCAGTGTTAGACTAGCGGGAGGCAATGAGCAGTTCTTC.

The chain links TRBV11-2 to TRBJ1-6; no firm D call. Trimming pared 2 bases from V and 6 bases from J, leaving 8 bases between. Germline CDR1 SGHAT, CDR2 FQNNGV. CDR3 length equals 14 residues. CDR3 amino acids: CASSLLGGNSPLHF. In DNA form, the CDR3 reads TGTGCCAGCAGCTTATTAGGAGGTAATTCACCCCTCCACTTT.

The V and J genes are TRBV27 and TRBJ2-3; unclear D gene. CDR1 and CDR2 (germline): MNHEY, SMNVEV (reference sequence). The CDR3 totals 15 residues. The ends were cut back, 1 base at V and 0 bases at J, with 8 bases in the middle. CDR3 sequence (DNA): TGTGCCAGCAGTTTATTCTATACTAGCACAGATACGCAGTATTTT. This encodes CASSLFYTSTDTQYF.

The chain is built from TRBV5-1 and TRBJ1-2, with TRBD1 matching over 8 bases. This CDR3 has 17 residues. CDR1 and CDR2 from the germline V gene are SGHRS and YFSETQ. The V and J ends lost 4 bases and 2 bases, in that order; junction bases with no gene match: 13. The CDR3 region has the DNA TGCGCCAGCAGCGGTACGGACAGGGCCCACCGCAACTATGGCTACACCTTC. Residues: CASSGTDRAHRNYGYTF.

The chain's CDR3 is CAWNVFGDQPQHF. DNA of the CDR3: TGTGCCTGGAATGTGTTCGGGGATCAGCCCCAGCATTTT. The rearrangement uses TRBV30 and TRBJ1-5; no clear D. The V gene lost 4 bases and the J gene lost 5 bases, with 12 bases spanning the gap. In germline, CDR1 is GTSNPN, CDR2 SVGIG (reference sequence). The length of the CDR3 is 13 residues.

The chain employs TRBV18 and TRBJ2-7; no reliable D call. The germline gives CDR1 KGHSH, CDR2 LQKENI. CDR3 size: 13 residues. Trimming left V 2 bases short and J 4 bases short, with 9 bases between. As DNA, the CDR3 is TGTGCCAGCTCACCAGCGCGGCTATACGAGCAGTACTTC. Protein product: CASSPARLYEQYF.

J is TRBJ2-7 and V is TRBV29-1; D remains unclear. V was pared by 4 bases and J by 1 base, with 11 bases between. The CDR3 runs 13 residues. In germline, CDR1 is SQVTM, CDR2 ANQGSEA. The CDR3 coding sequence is TGCAGCGTTGCCGACGGGTTGTCCTACGAGCAGTACTTC. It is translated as CSVADGLSYEQYF.

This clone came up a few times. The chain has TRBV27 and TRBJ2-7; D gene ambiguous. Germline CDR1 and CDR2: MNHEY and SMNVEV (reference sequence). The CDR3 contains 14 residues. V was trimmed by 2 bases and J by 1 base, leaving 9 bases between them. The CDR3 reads CASSLGRLSYEQYF. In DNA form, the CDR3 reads TGTGCCAGCAGTTTAGGGCGCTTATCCTACGAGCAGTACTTC.

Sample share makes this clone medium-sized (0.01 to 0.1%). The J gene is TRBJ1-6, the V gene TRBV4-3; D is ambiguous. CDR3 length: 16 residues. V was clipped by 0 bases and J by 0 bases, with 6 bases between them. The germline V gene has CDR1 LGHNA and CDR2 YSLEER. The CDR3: CASSQDQHSYNSPLHF. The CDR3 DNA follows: TGCGCCAGCAGCCAAGATCAACACTCCTATAATTCACCCCTCCACTTT.

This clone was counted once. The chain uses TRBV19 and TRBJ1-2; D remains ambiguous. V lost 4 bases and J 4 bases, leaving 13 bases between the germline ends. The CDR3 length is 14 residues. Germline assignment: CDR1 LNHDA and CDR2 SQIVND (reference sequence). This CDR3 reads CASSSTGKSYGYTF. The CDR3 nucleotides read TGTGCCAGTAGTAGCACCGGGAAGAGCTATGGCTACACCTTC. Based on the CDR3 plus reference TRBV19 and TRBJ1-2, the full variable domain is DGGITQSPKYLFRKEGQNVTLSCEQNLNHDAMYWYRQDPGQGLRLIYYSQIVNDFQKGDIAEGYSVSREKKESFPLTVTSAQKNPTAFYLCASSSTGKSYGYTFGSGTRLTVV.

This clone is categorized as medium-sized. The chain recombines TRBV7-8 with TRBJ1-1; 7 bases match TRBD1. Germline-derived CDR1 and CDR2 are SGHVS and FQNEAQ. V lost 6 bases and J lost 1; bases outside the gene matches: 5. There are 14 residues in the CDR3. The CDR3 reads CASRSGTANTEAFF. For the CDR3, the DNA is TGTGCCAGCAGATCCGGGACAGCGAACACTGAAGCTTTCTTT.

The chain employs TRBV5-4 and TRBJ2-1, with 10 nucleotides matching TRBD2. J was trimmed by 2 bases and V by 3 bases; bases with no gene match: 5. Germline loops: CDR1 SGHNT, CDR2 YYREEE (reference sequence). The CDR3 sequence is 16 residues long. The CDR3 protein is CASSSAGLAAYNEQFF. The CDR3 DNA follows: TGTGCCAGCAGCTCGGCCGGACTAGCGGCCTACAATGAGCAGTTCTTC.

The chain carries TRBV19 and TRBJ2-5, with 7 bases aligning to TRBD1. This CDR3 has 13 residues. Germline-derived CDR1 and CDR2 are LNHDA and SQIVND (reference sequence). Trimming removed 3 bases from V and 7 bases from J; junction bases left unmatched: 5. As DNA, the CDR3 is TGTGCCAGTAGTATCGACAGGGCGGGGACCCAGTACTTC. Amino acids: CASSIDRAGTQYF.

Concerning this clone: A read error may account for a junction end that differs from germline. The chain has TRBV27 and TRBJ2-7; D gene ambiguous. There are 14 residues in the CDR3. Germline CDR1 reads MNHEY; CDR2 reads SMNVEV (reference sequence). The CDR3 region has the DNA TGTGCCAGCAGTTTGCTATCCACCTCCTACGTGCAGTACTTC. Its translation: CASSLLSTSYVQYF.

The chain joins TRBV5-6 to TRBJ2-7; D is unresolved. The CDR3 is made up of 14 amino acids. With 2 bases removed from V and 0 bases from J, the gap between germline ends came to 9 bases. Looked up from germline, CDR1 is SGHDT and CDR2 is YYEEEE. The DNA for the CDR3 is TGTGCCAGCAGCTTCTCCGCGAGCTCCTACGAGCAGTACTTC. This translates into CASSFSASSYEQYF.

CDR3 sequence reads: CASSMVGANEQFF. CDR3 DNA sequence: TGTGCCAGTAGTATGGTGGGGGCGAATGAGCAGTTCTTC. The chain employs TRBV19 and TRBJ2-1, with a weak D call TRBD1 (6 bases). V dropped 3 bases and J dropped 7 bases, with 10 bases sitting between them. Per germline, CDR1 LNHDA and CDR2 SQIVND (reference sequence). This CDR3 region has 13 residues.